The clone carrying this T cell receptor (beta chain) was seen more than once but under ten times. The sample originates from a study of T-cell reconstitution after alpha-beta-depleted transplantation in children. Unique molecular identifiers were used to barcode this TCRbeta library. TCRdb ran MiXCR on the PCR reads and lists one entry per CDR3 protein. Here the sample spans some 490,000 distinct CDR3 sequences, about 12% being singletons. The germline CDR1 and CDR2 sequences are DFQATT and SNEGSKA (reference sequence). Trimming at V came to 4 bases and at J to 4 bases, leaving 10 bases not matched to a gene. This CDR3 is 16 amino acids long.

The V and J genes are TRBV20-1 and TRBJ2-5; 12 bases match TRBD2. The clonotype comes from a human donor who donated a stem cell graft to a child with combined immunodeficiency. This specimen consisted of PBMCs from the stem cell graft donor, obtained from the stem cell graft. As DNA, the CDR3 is TGCAGTGCTATCAGACTAGCGGGAGCTGCAGCAGAGACCCAGTACTTC. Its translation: CSAIRLAGAAAETQYF.